This TCR beta chain was found in a study of T cell repertoires in cytomegalovirus infection (dated by TCRdb to between 2017 and 2020). At the level of the whole study: Because public TCR beta signatures pointed to carriage of CMV infection together with the matching HLA type, the HLA type of each donor mattered for the analysis. What the research found in general, with its limitations: The ex vivo response was dominated by HLA-C-restricted CMV-specific TCR beta clonotypes, which also provided the single most frequent clonotype in two of eight donors. Carriers of CMV infection plus the relevant HLA type were discriminated by the cumulative frequency of public TCR beta family members in the study cohort and in an independent roughly 350-donor cohort.

This clonotype occurred a few times. Its antigen is currently not known. Base qualities are not at hand, and no much larger clone is one base apart. Via the germline V gene (reference sequence), CDR1 is DFQATT and CDR2 SNEGSKA. V is trimmed back by 3 bases and J by 4 bases, and the junction contains 6 bases that no gene match accounts for. Spanning cysteine to phenylalanine, the CDR3 consists of 14 amino acids. Only the CDR3 portion is preserved as DNA: 42 bases, with reading frame beginning at the first base. The sequencer listed for this sample is Illumina HiSeq 1500. The public reads were reprocessed in TCRdb via fastp at Q25 and MiXCR, keeping in-frame beta chains. Rows merge per CDR3 protein into single entries with the most common DNA and genes. Across this sample there are 150,000 to 200,000 distinct CDR3 sequences, with roughly 19% seen only once. The ten largest clonotypes hold just under 3% of the sample.

The chain is made from TRBV20-1 and TRBJ2-3; a stretch of 8 junction bases matches TRBD1. The source material was PBMCs. This receptor was obtained from a human donor in good health (CMV status not recorded). Some clones in this sample may be carry-over from other donors' samples. The DNA reads as follows: TGCAGTGCTAGGCGAGACAGGGGCCCAGATACGCAGTATTTT. It translates as CSARRDRGPDTQYF.